These 13 T cell receptor beta chains originate from one sample sequenced in a study of T cells in Graves' hyperthyroidism and ophthalmopathy. Amplification yielded TCR beta CDR3 regions, with RNA transcripts as the source. The TCR CDR3 first-round RT-PCR relied on the HTBI primer set. TCRdb recomputed calls from the multiplex PCR reads with MiXCR, one row per CDR3 protein. Of hundreds of thousands of distinct CDR3 sequences in the sample, roughly 13% were seen once. Sequenced sample: blood. The receptors derive from a woman aged 25-40 years with Graves' hyperthyroidism that later progressed to Graves' ophthalmopathy.

This clonotype came up many times. The chain couples TRBV2 to TRBJ2-3, with D perhaps TRBD2 (5 bases). The CDR3 is 15 amino acids. Germline V gene data show CDR1 as SNHLY and CDR2 as FYNNEI. V lost 8 bases and J 0 bases, leaving 15 bases between the germline ends. CDR3 sequence reads: CASSSVEVSTDTQYF. For the CDR3, the DNA is TGTGCCAGCTCCTCGGTGGAGGTCAGCACAGATACGCAGTATTTT.

This sequence joins TRBV19 and TRBJ2-3, with D perhaps TRBD2 (6 bases). CDR3 size: 16 residues. The V gene's germline CDR1 is LNHDA and CDR2 SQIVND (reference sequence). Trimming cost V 3 bases and J 1 base, with 14 bases left between them. The CDR3 protein is CASSMERAYRTDTQYF. CDR3 DNA: TGTGCCAGTAGTATGGAGCGGGCCTACCGCACAGATACGCAGTATTTT.

In its sample, this clonotype was seen once. This may come from a read error, since a much larger clone is one base off. This rearrangement joins TRBV6-1 to TRBJ1-5, with D tentatively TRBD1 (5 bases). The germline CDR1 and CDR2 sequences are MNHNS and SASEGT. The CDR3 has 16 amino acids. CDR3: CASSEAEGDSNRPQHF. In nucleotides, the CDR3 is TGTGCCAGCAGTGAAGCGGAAGGGGATAGCAATCGGCCCCAGCATTTT.

The chain joins TRBV7-2 to TRBJ2-3; TRBD2 agrees at 7 bases. CDR1 is SGHTA, CDR2 FQGNSA, per germline. The CDR3 spans 17 residues. V was clipped by 3 bases and J by 0 bases; unmatched bases: 9. The CDR3: CASSFLVSGTSTDTQYF. The CDR3 bases are TGTGCCAGCAGCTTCCTGGTCAGCGGGACTAGCACAGATACGCAGTATTTT.

This clonotype occurred many times. The chain has TRBV6-2 or TRBV6-3 and TRBJ2-7, with 10 bases fitting TRBD2. CDR1 and CDR2 from the germline V gene are MNHEY and SVGEGT. The CDR3 is 17 amino acids. J was trimmed by 0 bases and V by 9 bases; bases with no gene match: 14. CDR3 nucleotide sequence: TGTGCCAGTAAAGCGGATGAACTAGCGGGACACTCCTACGAGCAGTACTTC. Translating gives CASKADELAGHSYEQYF.

The J gene is TRBJ2-1, the V gene TRBV5-6, with TRBD1 matching over 7 bases. The CDR3 extends over 14 amino acids. The germline CDR1 and CDR2 sequences are SGHDT and YYEEEE. With 7 bases clipped from V and 7 bases from J, the junction kept 11 bases outside the gene matches. CDR3 sequence reads: CASLPQGVGNEQFF. The CDR3 DNA is TGTGCCAGCCTCCCGCAGGGGGTGGGTAATGAGCAGTTCTTC.

V is TRBV7-2 and J is TRBJ2-1; no definite D call. Trimming left V 4 bases short and J 0 bases short, with 13 bases between. The CDR3 consists of 16 residues. Germline V gives CDR1 SGHTA, CDR2 FQGNSA. CDR3 residues: CASSSFVLGSYNEQFF. The CDR3 DNA reads as TGTGCCAGCAGCTCTTTCGTCCTTGGCTCCTACAATGAGCAGTTCTTC.

Comments on this clonotype: A single base separates this from a much larger clone, so it may be a read error. The chain joins TRBV11-3 to TRBJ2-2, with D possibly being TRBD2 (6 bases). The CDR3 runs 14 residues. Germline V gene lookup returns CDR1 SGHNT and CDR2 YENEEA. CDR3 bases: TGTGCCAGCAGCGCGGGACTTCCAACCGGGGGGCTGTTTTTT. Amino acids: CASSAGLPTGGLFF.

The chain joins TRBV3-1 to TRBJ2-5, with D possibly TRBD2 on 7 matching bases. The CDR3 has 15 residues. V lost 5 bases and J lost 5, with 18 bases in between. In germline, CDR1 is LGHDT, CDR2 YNNKEL (reference sequence). CDR3 bases: TGTGCCAGCAGCGCCTTTGTGGGAGGGGGGGAGACCCAGTACTTC. Amino acids: CASSAFVGGGETQYF.

This clonotype came up a few times. The chain carries TRBV19 and TRBJ1-3, with a tentative D call TRBD1 (5 bases). V lost 2 bases, J lost 2 bases, and 13 bases lay in between. This CDR3 comprises 16 residues. CDR1 is LNHDA and CDR2 is SQIVND in the germline V gene (reference sequence). CDR3 amino acids: CASSITGLSAGNTIYF. CDR3 coding DNA: TGTGCCAGTAGTATAACGGGGCTCTCTGCTGGAAACACCATATATTTT.

This clonotype was seen ten or more times. V usage is TRBV27 and J usage is TRBJ2-1, with TRBD1 identical over 10 bases. This CDR3 is 15 amino acids long. Per germline, CDR1 MNHEY and CDR2 SMNVEV (reference sequence). V lost 6 bases, J lost 1 base, and 3 bases stayed unmatched. DNA of the CDR3: TGTGCCAGCAGGCGGGACAGGGGTTCCTACAATGAGCAGTTCTTC. This encodes CASRRDRGSYNEQFF.

This clonotype was detected ten times or more. The chain is built from TRBV28 and TRBJ2-5, with D unresolved. This CDR3 contains 15 residues. Germline loops: CDR1 MDHEN, CDR2 SYDVKM. Trimming stripped 6 bases from V and 2 bases from J, with 16 bases between. CDR3 sequence: CASSRPSRQQETQYF. The CDR3, as DNA: TGTGCCAGCAGCCGTCCCAGTAGGCAGCAAGAGACCCAGTACTTC.

In this sample, this clonotype turned up many times. The CDR3 bases are TGTGCCAGCAAAGCGGGATGGGGGGGCCGGGAGACCCAGTACTTC. This encodes CASKAGWGGRETQYF. V usage is TRBV28 and J usage is TRBJ2-5; D perhaps matches TRBD2 (7 bases). The CDR3 runs to 15 residues. The V end lost 7 bases, the J end lost 5 bases, and 20 bases lay between the germline ends. Germline V gene lookup returns CDR1 MDHEN and CDR2 SYDVKM.